The 12 T cell receptor beta chains presented below share a single source sample, sequenced in a study of shared clonotypes between healthy human individuals. Produced via immunoSEQ multiplex PCR; TCRdb's table is partial and in-frame only. The repertoire holds under 850,000 clones, with 72% as singletons. Sequenced material: memory CD4+ T cells sorted from blood. Subset here: CD45RA-negative fraction. The receptors come from a woman aged 25 to 45 in good health.

On this clone itself: The sample holds other DNA sequences that translate to the same CDR3. The chain is built from TRBV5-1 and TRBJ2-7, with 8 nucleotides matching TRBD1. This CDR3 is 15 amino acids long. CDR1 is SGHRS, CDR2 YFSETQ, per germline. V was pared by 0 bases and J by 2 bases, with 4 bases of the junction left unmatched. CDR3 in DNA: TGCGCCAGCAGCTTGGCCGGGACAGGCACCTACGAGCAGTACTTC. Protein sequence: CASSLAGTGTYEQYF. The variable domain in full, completed from reference TRBV5-1 and TRBJ2-7, reads KAGVTQTPRYLIKTRGQQVTLSCSPISGHRSVSWYQQTPGQGLQFLFEYFSETQRNKGNFPGRFSGRQFSNSRSEMNVSTLELGDSALYLCASSLAGTGTYEQYFGPGTRLTVT.

V gene TRBV2 combines with J gene TRBJ1-5, with D tentatively TRBD1 (6 bases). CDR1 and CDR2 (germline): SNHLY, FYNNEI. V lost 6 bases and J 6 bases, leaving 12 bases between the germline ends. The CDR3 contains 13 residues. CDR3 loop: CASRGAHSQPQHF. DNA of the CDR3: TGTGCCAGCAGGGGGGCTCATTCTCAGCCCCAGCATTTT.

The V call is TRBV7-2, the J call TRBJ2-6, with a tentative D call TRBD2 (7 bases). Trimming shortened V by 1 base and J by 4 bases, and 14 bases separated the two germline ends. CDR1 is SGHTA, CDR2 FQGNSA, per germline. CDR3 length equals 17 residues. CDR3 sequence reads: CASSLVGGGAGANVLTF. CDR3 DNA: TGTGCCAGCAGCTTAGTTGGGGGGGGCGCCGGGGCCAACGTCCTGACTTTC.

The rearrangement uses TRBV28 and TRBJ2-7, with 7 nucleotides matching TRBD1. The CDR3 covers 18 residues. Germline V gene sequence: CDR1 MDHEN, CDR2 SYDVKM. The junction had 17 bases not matched to a gene; V was cut back by 6 bases and J by 0 bases. CDR3 in DNA: TGTGCCAGCAGCTTAGGGGGCCGTGGGAGCCCCACCTCCTACGAGCAGTACTTC. It yields the protein CASSLGGRGSPTSYEQYF.

V usage is TRBV6-5 and J usage is TRBJ2-5; no definite D call. The CDR3 spans 13 residues. Germline V gene sequence: CDR1 MNHEY, CDR2 SVGAGI. Deletions cut 2 bases from V and 0 bases from J, with 4 bases between. CDR3 protein: CASSYGHQETQYF. CDR3 coding DNA: TGTGCCAGCAGTTACGGACACCAAGAGACCCAGTACTTC.

The table lists this clone with a few counts. This chain joins TRBV29-1 and TRBJ2-1; D is perhaps TRBD2 (6 bases). V shed 6 bases and J shed 5 bases, with 29 bases lying between them. CDR1 is SQVTM and CDR2 is ANQGSEA in the germline V gene. The CDR3 covers 18 residues. The DNA of the CDR3 is TGCAGCGTCGCTTCAAGGCCCGACGTCGGCGGGAAAGACAATGAGCAGTTCTTC. Its translation: CSVASRPDVGGKDNEQFF.

V gene TRBV5-1 combines with J gene TRBJ2-1; no reliable D call. CDR1 is SGHRS, CDR2 YFSETQ, per germline. CDR3 length: 13 residues. V was trimmed by 5 bases and J by 3 bases, leaving 9 bases between them. This chain's CDR3 is CASRFKDYNEQFF. The CDR3 coding sequence is TGCGCCAGCAGGTTCAAAGACTACAATGAGCAGTTCTTC.

The rearrangement joins TRBV4-1 to TRBJ2-1, with 11 bases identical to TRBD2. CDR1 and CDR2 (germline): MGHRA, YSYEKL. This CDR3 is 17 amino acids long. V shed 2 bases and J 9 bases; nucleotides not matched to a gene: 12. The CDR3 sequence is CASSQSITSGSFGEQFF. In DNA, the CDR3 is TGCGCCAGCAGCCAATCTATTACTAGCGGGAGTTTCGGTGAGCAGTTCTTC.

The V gene is TRBV5-1, the J gene TRBJ2-4, with 7 bases aligning to TRBD1. The junction had 5 bases not matched to a gene; V was cut back by 3 bases and J by 8 bases. The CDR3 is made up of 13 amino acids. The germline V gene encodes CDR1 SGHRS and CDR2 YFSETQ. Here the CDR3 reads CASSYITGDIQYF. The CDR3 bases are TGCGCCAGCAGCTACATAACAGGGGACATTCAGTACTTC.

V gene TRBV5-1 combines with J gene TRBJ2-7; D unclear. The ends were cut back, 5 bases at V and 0 bases at J, with 15 bases in the middle. The germline gives CDR1 SGHRS, CDR2 YFSETQ. CDR3 length: 15 residues. The CDR3 region is CASRPDLIGSYEQYF. The CDR3 DNA reads TGCGCCAGCAGACCGGACCTAATCGGCTCCTACGAGCAGTACTTC. Complete variable domain (other parts from reference TRBV5-1 and TRBJ2-7): KAGVTQTPRYLIKTRGQQVTLSCSPISGHRSVSWYQQTPGQGLQFLFEYFSETQRNKGNFPGRFSGRQFSNSRSEMNVSTLELGDSALYLCASRPDLIGSYEQYFGPGTRLTVT.

The gene calls are TRBV6-1 and TRBJ2-2, with a weak D call TRBD2 (6 bases). This CDR3 has 13 residues. The V end was cut by 7 bases, the J end by 7 bases, with 13 bases between. Germline V lookup: CDR1 MNHNS, CDR2 SASEGT. The CDR3: CASKAQGGGELFF. CDR3 coding DNA: TGTGCCAGCAAAGCCCAGGGAGGCGGGGAGCTGTTTTTT.

The rearrangement joins TRBV28 to TRBJ1-4, with TRBD1 as a possible D gene (6 bases). Germline-derived CDR1 and CDR2 are MDHEN and SYDVKM. Trimming left V 8 bases short and J 7 bases short, with 14 bases between. The CDR3 contains 13 residues. The CDR3 bases are TGTGCCAGCCAACAGGGAGGGAGTGAAAAACTGTTTTTT. It yields the protein CASQQGGSEKLFF. Filled out from reference TRBV28 and TRBJ1-4, the complete variable domain reads DVKVTQSSRYLVKRTGEKVFLECVQDMDHENMFWYRQDPGLGLRLIYFSYDVKMKEKGDIPEGYSVSREKKERFSLILESASTNQTSMYLCASQQGGSEKLFFGSGTQLSVL.